The clone carrying this T cell receptor beta chain was recorded only once. The record originates from a study of blood T cell repertoires in COVID-19. The overall study: Sites in the United States, Italy and Spain provided acute and convalescent COVID-19 samples. In each case, the material was cDNA or gDNA derived from T cells, B-cell-depleted T cells, or PBMCs.

The V end lost 4 bases, the J end lost 2 bases, and 8 bases lay between the germline ends. The CDR3 totals 14 residues. Germline CDR1 and CDR2: SGHDN and FVKESK. Authors' data handling: Amplifying reference gene primers gave estimates of nucleated cell counts. This table comes from immunoSEQ multiplex PCR, and its TCRdb copy is limited to in-frame clones, with some not included. V and J calls and clone size are as listed in that table; D and trimming were resolved from the DNA. Among 200,000 to 250,000 clones, roughly 86% were seen once, and the ten largest hold under 2%. The origin of this receptor is a woman aged 55-70 years who had recovered from COVID-19. The sequenced sample was peripheral blood. The chain carries TRBV14 and TRBJ2-2; maybe TRBD1 (6 bases). CDR3 amino acids: CASSRTVNTGELFF. The CDR3 DNA sequence: TGTGCCAGCAGCCGGACAGTAAACACCGGGGAGCTGTTTTTT.